The entry that follows covers one TCR beta chain sequence. Its target is not known. This sample stems from a study of breast tumors, draining lymph nodes, adjacent tissues. The lymph nodes were axillary draining lymph nodes from breast cancer patients. Study-level results: Data only fit, rather than demonstrated, lymph node origin of most tumor T cells.

TCRdb used MiXCR to reprocess the multiplex PCR reads, holding one entry per CDR3 protein. The table lists 150,000 to 200,000 distinct CDR3 sequences, about 34% of them singletons. V was shortened by 5 bases and J by 7 bases, with 20 bases between the two germline ends. Germline loops: CDR1 SQVTM, CDR2 ANQGSEA. CDR3 length: 15 amino acids. The sequence came from a female donor with breast cancer. Some clones in this sample may be carry-over from other donors' samples. The sequenced sample was axillary lymph node tissue. The genes are TRBV29-1 and TRBJ2-2; D is possibly TRBD1 or TRBD2 (5 bases each). The CDR3 spells CSVRPGRTNHGELFF. The CDR3 coding sequence is TGCAGCGTTAGACCGGGACGGACGAACCACGGGGAGCTGTTTTTT.